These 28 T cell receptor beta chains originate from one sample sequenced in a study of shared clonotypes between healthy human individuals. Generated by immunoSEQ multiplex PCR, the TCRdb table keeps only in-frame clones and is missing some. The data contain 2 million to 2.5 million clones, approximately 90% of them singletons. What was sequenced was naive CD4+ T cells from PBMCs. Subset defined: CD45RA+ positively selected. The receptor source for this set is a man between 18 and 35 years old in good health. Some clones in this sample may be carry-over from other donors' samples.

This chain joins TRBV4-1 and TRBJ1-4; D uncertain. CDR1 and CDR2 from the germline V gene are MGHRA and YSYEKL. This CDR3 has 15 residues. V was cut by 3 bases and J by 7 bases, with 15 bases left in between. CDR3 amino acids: CASSQVALGSEKLFF. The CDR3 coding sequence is TGCGCCAGCAGCCAGGTGGCCTTGGGGAGTGAAAAACTGTTTTTT.

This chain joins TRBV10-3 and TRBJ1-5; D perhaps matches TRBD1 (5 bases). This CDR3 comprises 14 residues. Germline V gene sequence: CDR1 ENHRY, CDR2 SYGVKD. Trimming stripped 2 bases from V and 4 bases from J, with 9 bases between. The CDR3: CAISEAGPNQPQHF. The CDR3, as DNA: TGTGCCATCAGTGAGGCAGGGCCTAATCAGCCCCAGCATTTT.

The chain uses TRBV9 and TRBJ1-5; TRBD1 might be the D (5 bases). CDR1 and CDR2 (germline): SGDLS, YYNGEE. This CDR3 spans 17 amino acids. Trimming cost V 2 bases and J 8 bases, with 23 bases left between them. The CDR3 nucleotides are TGTGCCAGCAGCGTTGGGTATTTAGAGATGGGGGAAGAGCCCCAGCATTTT. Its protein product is CASSVGYLEMGEEPQHF.

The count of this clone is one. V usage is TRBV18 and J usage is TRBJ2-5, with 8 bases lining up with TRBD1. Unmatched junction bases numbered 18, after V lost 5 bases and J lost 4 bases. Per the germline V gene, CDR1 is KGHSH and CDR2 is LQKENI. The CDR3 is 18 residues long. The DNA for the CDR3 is TGTGCCAGCTCATCAAAACCACAGGGGGACACGAGTTTAGAGACCCAGTACTTC. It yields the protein CASSSKPQGDTSLETQYF.

The CDR3 here is CASSIVLTVGTYQPQHF. The CDR3, as DNA: TGTGCCAGTAGTATAGTCTTGACAGTCGGGACTTATCAGCCCCAGCATTTT. V is TRBV19 and J is TRBJ1-5; maybe TRBD1 (5 bases). CDR3 length: 17 amino acids. V lost 1 base, J lost 5 bases, and 18 bases lay in between. Germline assignment: CDR1 LNHDA and CDR2 SQIVND (reference sequence).

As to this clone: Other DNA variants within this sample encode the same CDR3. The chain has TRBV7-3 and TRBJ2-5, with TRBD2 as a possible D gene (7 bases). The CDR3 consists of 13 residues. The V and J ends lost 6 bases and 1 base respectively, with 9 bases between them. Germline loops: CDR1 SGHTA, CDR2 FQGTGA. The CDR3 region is CASSRGAQETQYF. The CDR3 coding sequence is TGTGCCAGCAGTCGGGGGGCCCAAGAGACCCAGTACTTC.

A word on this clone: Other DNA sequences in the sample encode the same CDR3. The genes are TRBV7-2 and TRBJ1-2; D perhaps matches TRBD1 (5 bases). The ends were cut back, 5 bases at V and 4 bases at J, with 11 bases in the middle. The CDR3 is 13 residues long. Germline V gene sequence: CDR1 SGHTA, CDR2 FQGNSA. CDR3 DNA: TGTGCCAGCAGCCAAGGCCAGGGCTATGGCTACACCTTC. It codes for CASSQGQGYGYTF.

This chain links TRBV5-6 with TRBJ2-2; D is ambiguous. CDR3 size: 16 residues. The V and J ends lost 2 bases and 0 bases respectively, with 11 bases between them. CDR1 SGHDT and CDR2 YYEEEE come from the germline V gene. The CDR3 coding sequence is TGTGCCAGCAGCTTTCGGGCAGTAGCGAACACCGGGGAGCTGTTTTTT. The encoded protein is CASSFRAVANTGELFF.

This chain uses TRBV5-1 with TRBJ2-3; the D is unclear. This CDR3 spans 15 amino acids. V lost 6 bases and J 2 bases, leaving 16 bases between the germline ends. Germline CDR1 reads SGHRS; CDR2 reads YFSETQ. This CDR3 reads CASNPRQPATDTQYF. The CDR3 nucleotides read TGCGCCAGCAACCCGAGGCAACCCGCCACAGATACGCAGTATTTT.

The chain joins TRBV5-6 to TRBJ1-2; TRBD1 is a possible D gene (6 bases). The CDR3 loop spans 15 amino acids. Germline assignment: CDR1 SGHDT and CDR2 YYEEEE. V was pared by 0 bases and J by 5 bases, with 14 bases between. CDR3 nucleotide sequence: TGTGCCAGCAGCTTGGGTCCAGGGGAAGGATATGGCTACACCTTC. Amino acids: CASSLGPGEGYGYTF.

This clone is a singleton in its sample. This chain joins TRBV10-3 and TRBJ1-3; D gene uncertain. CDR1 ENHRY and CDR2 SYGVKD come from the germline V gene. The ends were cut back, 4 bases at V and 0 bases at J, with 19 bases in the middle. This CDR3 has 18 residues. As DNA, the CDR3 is TGTGCCATCAGTGGTGGACCAAGGACTCCTCTCTCTGGAAACACCATATATTTT. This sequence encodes CAISGGPRTPLSGNTIYF.

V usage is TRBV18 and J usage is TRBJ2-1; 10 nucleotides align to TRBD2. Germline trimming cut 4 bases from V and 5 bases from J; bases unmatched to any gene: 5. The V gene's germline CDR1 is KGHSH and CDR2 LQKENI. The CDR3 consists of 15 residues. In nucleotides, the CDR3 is TGTGCCAGCTCACAAGGACTAGCGGTCCACAATGAGCAGTTCTTC. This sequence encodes CASSQGLAVHNEQFF.

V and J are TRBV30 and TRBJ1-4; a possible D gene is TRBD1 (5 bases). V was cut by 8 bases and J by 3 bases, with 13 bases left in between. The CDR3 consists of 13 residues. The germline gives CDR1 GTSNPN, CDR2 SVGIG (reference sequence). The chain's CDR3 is CAANRPPNEKLFF. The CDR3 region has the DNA TGTGCCGCTAACAGGCCACCTAATGAAAAACTGTTTTTT.

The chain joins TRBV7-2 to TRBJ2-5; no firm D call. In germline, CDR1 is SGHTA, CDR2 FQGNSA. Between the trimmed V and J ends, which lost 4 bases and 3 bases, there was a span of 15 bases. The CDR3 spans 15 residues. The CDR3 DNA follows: TGTGCCAGCAGCTCCGCCGGGCCATTAAAAGAGACCCAGTACTTC. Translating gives CASSSAGPLKETQYF.

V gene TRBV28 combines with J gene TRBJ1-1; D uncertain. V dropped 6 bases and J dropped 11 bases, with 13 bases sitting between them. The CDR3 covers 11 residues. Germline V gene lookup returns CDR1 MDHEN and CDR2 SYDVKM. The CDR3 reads CASRPWGYAFF. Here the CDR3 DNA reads TGTGCCAGCAGGCCCTGGGGTTATGCTTTCTTT.

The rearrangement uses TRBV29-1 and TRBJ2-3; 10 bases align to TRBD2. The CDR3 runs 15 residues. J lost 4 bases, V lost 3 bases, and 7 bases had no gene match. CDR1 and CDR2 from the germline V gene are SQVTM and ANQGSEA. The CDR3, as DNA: TGCAGCGTTGATGGCCGGACTAGCGGTCCAGATACGCAGTATTTT. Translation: CSVDGRTSGPDTQYF.

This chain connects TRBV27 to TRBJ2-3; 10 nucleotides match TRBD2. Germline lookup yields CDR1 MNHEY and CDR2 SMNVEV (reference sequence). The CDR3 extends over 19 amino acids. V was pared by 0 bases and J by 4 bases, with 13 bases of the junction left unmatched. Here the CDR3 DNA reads TGTGCCAGCAGTTTATCCCTGGCCCAATTAGCGGGAGGTGCAGATACGCAGTATTTT. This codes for CASSLSLAQLAGGADTQYF.

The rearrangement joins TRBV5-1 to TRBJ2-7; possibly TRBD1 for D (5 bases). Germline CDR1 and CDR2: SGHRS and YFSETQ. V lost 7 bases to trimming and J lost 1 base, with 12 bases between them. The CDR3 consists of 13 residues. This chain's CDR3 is CASATDSSYEQYF. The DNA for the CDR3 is TGCGCCAGCGCAACCGACAGTTCCTACGAGCAGTACTTC.

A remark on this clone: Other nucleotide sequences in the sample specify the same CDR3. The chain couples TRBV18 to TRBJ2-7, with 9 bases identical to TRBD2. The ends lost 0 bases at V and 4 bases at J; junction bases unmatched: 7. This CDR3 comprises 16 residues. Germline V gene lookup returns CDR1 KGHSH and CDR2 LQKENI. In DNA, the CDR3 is TGTGCCAGCTCACCACCGGGGCTAGCGGGATTGTACGAGCAGTACTTC. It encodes CASSPPGLAGLYEQYF.

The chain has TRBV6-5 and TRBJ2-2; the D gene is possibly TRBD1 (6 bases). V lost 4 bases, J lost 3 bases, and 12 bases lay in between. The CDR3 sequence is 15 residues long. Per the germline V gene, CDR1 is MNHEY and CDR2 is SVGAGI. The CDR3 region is CASSFRGYYTGELFF. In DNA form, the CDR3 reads TGTGCCAGCAGTTTTAGGGGGTACTACACCGGGGAGCTGTTTTTT.

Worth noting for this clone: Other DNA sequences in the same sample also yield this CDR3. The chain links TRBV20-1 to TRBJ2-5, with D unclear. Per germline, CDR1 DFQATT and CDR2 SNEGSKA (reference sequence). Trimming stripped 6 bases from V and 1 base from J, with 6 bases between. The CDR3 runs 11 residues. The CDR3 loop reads CSANPQETQYF. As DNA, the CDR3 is TGCAGTGCAAACCCCCAAGAGACCCAGTACTTC.

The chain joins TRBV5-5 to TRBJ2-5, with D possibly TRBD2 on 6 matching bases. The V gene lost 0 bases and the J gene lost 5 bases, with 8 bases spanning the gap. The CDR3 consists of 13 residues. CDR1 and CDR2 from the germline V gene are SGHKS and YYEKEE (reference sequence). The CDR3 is CASSLASVETQYF. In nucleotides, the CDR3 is TGTGCCAGCAGCTTGGCTAGCGTGGAGACCCAGTACTTC. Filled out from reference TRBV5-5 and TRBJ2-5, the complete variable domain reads DAGVTQSPTHLIKTRGQQVTLRCSPISGHKSVSWYQQVLGQGPQFIFQYYEKEERGRGNFPDRFSARQFPNYSSELNVNALLLGDSALYLCASSLASVETQYFGPGTRLLVL.

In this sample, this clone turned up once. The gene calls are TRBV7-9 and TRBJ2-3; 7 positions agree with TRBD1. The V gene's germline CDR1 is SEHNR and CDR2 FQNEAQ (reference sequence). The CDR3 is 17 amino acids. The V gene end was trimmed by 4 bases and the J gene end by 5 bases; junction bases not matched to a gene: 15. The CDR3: CASSSPIGQVQRDTQYF. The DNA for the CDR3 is TGTGCCAGCAGCTCACCGATAGGACAGGTCCAACGAGATACGCAGTATTTT.

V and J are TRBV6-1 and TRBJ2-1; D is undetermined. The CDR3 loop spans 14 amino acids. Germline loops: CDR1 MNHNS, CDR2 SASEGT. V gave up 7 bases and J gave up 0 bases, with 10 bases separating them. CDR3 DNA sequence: TGTGCCAGCATACGGTCCCCCTCCTACAATGAGCAGTTCTTC. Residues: CASIRSPSYNEQFF.

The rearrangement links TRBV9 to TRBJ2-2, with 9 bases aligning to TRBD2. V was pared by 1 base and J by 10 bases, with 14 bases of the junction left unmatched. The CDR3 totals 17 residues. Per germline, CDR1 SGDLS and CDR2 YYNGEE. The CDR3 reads CASSVSGSGGTPEELFF. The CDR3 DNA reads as TGTGCCAGCAGCGTATCTGGTAGCGGGGGAACACCGGAGGAGCTGTTTTTT. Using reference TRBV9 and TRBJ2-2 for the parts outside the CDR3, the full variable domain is DSGVTQTPKHLITATGQRVTLRCSPRSGDLSVYWYQQSLDQGLQFLIQYYNGEERAKGNILERFSAQQFPDLHSELNLSSLELGDSALYFCASSVSGSGGTPEELFFGEGSRLTVL.

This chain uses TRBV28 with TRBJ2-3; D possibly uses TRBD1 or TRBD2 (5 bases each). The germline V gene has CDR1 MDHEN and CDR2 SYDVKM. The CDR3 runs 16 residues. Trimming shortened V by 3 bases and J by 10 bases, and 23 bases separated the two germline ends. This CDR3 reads CASSFEDVGTRGAQYF. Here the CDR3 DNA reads TGTGCCAGCAGTTTCGAGGATGTCGGAACGAGGGGTGCGCAGTATTTT.

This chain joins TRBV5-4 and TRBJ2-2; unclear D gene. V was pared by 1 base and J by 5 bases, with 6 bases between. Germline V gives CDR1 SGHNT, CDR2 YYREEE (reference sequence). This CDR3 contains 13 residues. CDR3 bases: TGTGCCAGCAGCTTGCCTAAAACCGGGGAGCTGTTTTTT. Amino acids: CASSLPKTGELFF. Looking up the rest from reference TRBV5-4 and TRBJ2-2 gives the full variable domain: ETGVTQSPTHLIKTRGQQVTLRCSSQSGHNTVSWYQQALGQGPQFIFQYYREEENGRGNFPPRFSGLQFPNYSSELNVNALELDDSALYLCASSLPKTGELFFGEGSRLTVL.

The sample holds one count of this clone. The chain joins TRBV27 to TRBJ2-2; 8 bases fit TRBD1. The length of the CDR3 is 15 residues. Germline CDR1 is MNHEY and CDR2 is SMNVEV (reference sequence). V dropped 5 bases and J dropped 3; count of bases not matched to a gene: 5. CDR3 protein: CASSPRTGYTGELFF. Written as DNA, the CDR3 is TGTGCCAGCAGTCCCAGGACAGGGTACACCGGGGAGCTGTTTTTT.